The 23 T cell receptor beta chains below all came from one sample that was sequenced in a study of T cells after posttransplantation cyclophosphamide. The repertoire was sequenced with immunoSEQ multiplex PCR; TCRdb's copy has only in-frame clones and lacks some. Among tens of thousands of clones listed, roughly 93% were seen once. Specimen: PBMCs. These receptors came from a woman in her 30s in good health and a related stem cell transplant donor.

The chain couples TRBV4-1 to TRBJ1-1; no firm D call. Germline CDR1 and CDR2: MGHRA and YSYEKL. Trimming removed 2 bases at V and 1 base at J, with 8 bases between. The CDR3 covers 14 residues. CDR3 amino acids: CASSQQTPNTEAFF. The CDR3 region has the DNA TGCGCCAGCAGCCAACAAACACCGAACACTGAAGCTTTCTTT.

The rearrangement links TRBV30 to TRBJ2-7; TRBD1 is a possible D gene (5 bases). The CDR3 is made up of 12 amino acids. V gave up 3 bases and J gave up 2 bases, with 8 bases separating them. In germline, CDR1 is GTSNPN, CDR2 SVGIG (reference sequence). This CDR3 is CAWSGRAYEQYF. As DNA, the CDR3 is TGTGCCTGGAGCGGCAGGGCCTACGAGCAGTACTTC.

The chain uses TRBV28 and TRBJ1-2, with TRBD1 as a possible D gene (5 bases). The germline V and J ends were trimmed by 4 bases and 7 bases, with 19 bases remaining between them. The length of the CDR3 is 15 residues. The germline V gene has CDR1 MDHEN and CDR2 SYDVKM. The CDR3 reads CASSWGWAGGGGYTF. CDR3 in DNA: TGTGCCAGCAGTTGGGGGTGGGCAGGTGGTGGTGGCTACACCTTC.

This clone appeared once. V usage is TRBV4-1 and J usage is TRBJ1-6; tentative D call: TRBD1 (5 bases). V gave up 3 bases and J gave up 6 bases, with 6 bases separating them. This CDR3 is built from 13 residues. Germline CDR1 is MGHRA and CDR2 is YSYEKL. The CDR3: CASSQGVNSPLHF. The CDR3 DNA is TGCGCCAGCAGCCAGGGGGTTAATTCACCCCTCCACTTT.

The chain employs TRBV7-2 and TRBJ2-1; no definite D call. The CDR3 loop spans 12 amino acids. Trimming took off 2 bases at V and 5 bases at J, with 4 bases between the two ends. Per germline, CDR1 SGHTA and CDR2 FQGNSA. Written as DNA, the CDR3 is TGTGCCAGCAGCTTAATGAACAATGAGCAGTTCTTC. Translation gives CASSLMNNEQFF.

This rearrangement joins TRBV6-4 to TRBJ2-2; 8 bases agree with TRBD1. This CDR3 contains 14 residues. V lost 6 bases, J lost 3 bases, and 3 bases stayed unmatched. Germline CDR1 is MRHNA and CDR2 is SNTAGT. DNA for the CDR3: TGTGCCAGCAGGCCGGACAGGGACACCGGGGAGCTGTTTTTT. Residues: CASRPDRDTGELFF.

The V call is TRBV9, the J call TRBJ2-5; 7 bases agree with TRBD1. Germline assignment: CDR1 SGDLS and CDR2 YYNGEE. This CDR3 has 14 amino acids. The J segment lost 4 bases and the V segment lost 3 bases, leaving 6 bases of the junction unmatched. As DNA, the CDR3 is TGTGCCAGCAGCGCCCACAGGGGCCCAGAGACCCAGTACTTC. Encoded protein: CASSAHRGPETQYF.

The chain combines TRBV5-6 with TRBJ1-1; maybe TRBD1 (6 bases). Trimming stripped 2 bases from V and 0 bases from J, with 11 bases between. CDR1 is SGHDT and CDR2 is YYEEEE in the germline V gene. The CDR3 totals 15 residues. The CDR3 DNA reads as TGTGCCAGCAGCTTTACGGGGACAATGAACACTGAAGCTTTCTTT. It specifies CASSFTGTMNTEAFF.

On this clone: At one end, the junction sequence differs from germline, possibly due to a read error. CDR3 residues: CASSKGAWDFGSF. CDR3 in DNA: TGTGCCAGCAGCAAAGGCGCCTGGGATTTTGGCTCTTTT. V is TRBV28 and J is TRBJ1-4; D not resolved. The germline V gene encodes CDR1 MDHEN and CDR2 SYDVKM. The CDR3 spans 13 residues.

V gene TRBV7-6 combines with J gene TRBJ2-3, with 7 bases identical to TRBD1. The CDR3 is made up of 16 amino acids. V trimming: 2 bases; J trimming: 2 bases; junction bases outside the gene matches: 7. Germline CDR1 SGHVS, CDR2 FNYEAQ. CDR3: CASSLRQGSSTDTQYF. The CDR3, as DNA: TGTGCCAGCAGCTTAAGACAGGGTTCTTCCACAGATACGCAGTATTTT.

The CDR3 bases are TGTGCCAGCTCATCCGGCGACACCCGGGGAGCTTTCTTT. Residues: CASSSGDTRGAFF. The chain joins TRBV18 to TRBJ1-1; D is unclear. V was pared by 5 bases and J by 10 bases, with 17 bases between. The V gene's germline CDR1 is KGHSH and CDR2 LQKENI. The CDR3 totals 13 residues.

The genes are TRBV5-5 and TRBJ2-1; 8 bases agree with TRBD1. In germline, CDR1 is SGHKS, CDR2 YYEKEE (reference sequence). This CDR3 is 15 amino acids long. V trimming: 1 base; J trimming: 7 bases; junction bases outside the gene matches: 7. CDR3 in amino acids: CASSLYQGASNEQFF. CDR3 bases: TGTGCCAGCAGCTTGTACCAGGGGGCTAGTAATGAGCAGTTCTTC. The full variable domain, completed using reference TRBV5-5 and TRBJ2-1, is DAGVTQSPTHLIKTRGQQVTLRCSPISGHKSVSWYQQVLGQGPQFIFQYYEKEERGRGNFPDRFSARQFPNYSSELNVNALLLGDSALYLCASSLYQGASNEQFFGPGTRLTVL.

Notes on this clone: Other DNA sequences in this sample translate to the same CDR3. This chain connects TRBV6-4 to TRBJ2-3; D unclear. The CDR3 has 16 amino acids. CDR1 is MRHNA, CDR2 SNTAGT, per germline. Between the trimmed V and J ends, which lost 6 bases and 4 bases, there was a span of 20 bases. CDR3 in DNA: TGTGCCAGCAGCCCCGACGGAGTTAGGATCGCAGATACGCAGTATTTT. This codes for CASSPDGVRIADTQYF.

The chain recombines TRBV20-1 with TRBJ2-7; no clear D gene. This CDR3 has 11 residues. Germline assignment: CDR1 DFQATT and CDR2 SNEGSKA (reference sequence). With 4 bases removed from V and 3 bases from J, the gap between germline ends came to 7 bases. The CDR3 loop is CSAKLDYEQYF. CDR3 in DNA: TGCAGTGCTAAACTGGACTACGAGCAGTACTTC.

This clone showed up just once. The rearrangement links TRBV27 to TRBJ2-1; 12 positions agree with TRBD1. CDR1 is MNHEY, CDR2 SMNVEV, per germline (reference sequence). The CDR3 runs 15 residues. The J segment lost 9 bases and the V segment lost 7 bases, leaving 10 bases of the junction unmatched. In DNA, the CDR3 is TGTGCCAGCACCCAATGGGACAGGGGGCAAAGTGAGCAGTTCTTC. Translated: CASTQWDRGQSEQFF.

The CDR3 protein is CASSFLKGQTYEQYF. In DNA form, the CDR3 reads TGTGCCAGCAGTTTCCTGAAGGGACAGACCTACGAGCAGTACTTC. This chain links TRBV27 with TRBJ2-5, with 7 bases that match TRBD1. TRBJ2-7 explains the end of the DNA better; the J call may be wrong. This CDR3 contains 15 residues. In germline, CDR1 is MNHEY, CDR2 SMNVEV (reference sequence).

Of note for this clone: This sample also contains other DNA sequences that code for the same CDR3. The genes are TRBV7-2 and TRBJ1-1; D remains ambiguous. Germline V gene data show CDR1 as SGHTA and CDR2 as FQGNSA. The CDR3 length is 11 residues. V was cut by 4 bases and J by 3 bases, with 3 bases left in between. The CDR3 protein is CASSSYTEAFF. For the CDR3, the DNA is TGTGCCAGCAGCTCCTACACTGAAGCTTTCTTT. The full variable domain, in which reference TRBV7-2 and TRBJ1-1 provide the parts outside the CDR3, is GAGVSQSPSNKVTEKGKDVELRCDPISGHTALYWYRQSLGQGLEFLIYFQGNSAPDKSGLPSDRFSAERTGGSVSTLTIQRTQQEDSAVYLCASSSYTEAFFGQGTRLTVV.

The rearrangement uses TRBV10-2 and TRBJ1-5, with D perhaps matching TRBD1 (5 bases). CDR1 WSHSY and CDR2 SAAADI come from the germline V gene. The CDR3 contains 15 residues. V lost 4 bases and J lost 6, with 16 bases in between. The CDR3 DNA is TGCGCCAGCAGTGTCACCGGGGGGGGTCGTCAGCCCCAGCATTTT. Residues: CASSVTGGGRQPQHF.

The rearrangement joins TRBV28 to TRBJ1-5; the D is unclear. This CDR3 is built from 11 residues. Looked up from germline, CDR1 is MDHEN and CDR2 is SYDVKM. The ends were cut back, 2 bases at V and 7 bases at J, with 3 bases in the middle. CDR3 amino acids: CASSLGQPQHF. The CDR3 DNA is TGTGCCAGCAGTTTAGGCCAGCCCCAGCATTTT.

This chain links TRBV10-3 with TRBJ2-2, with 7 bases lining up with TRBD2. The CDR3 runs to 13 residues. Per germline, CDR1 ENHRY and CDR2 SYGVKD. Trimming removed 7 bases from V and 5 bases from J; junction bases left unmatched: 4. The CDR3 nucleotides are TGTGCCATCACCGGGGAGGGAACCGGGGAGCTGTTTTTT. This sequence encodes CAITGEGTGELFF.

This clone was recorded only once. J is TRBJ2-5 and V is TRBV5-4; no firm D call. Trimming took off 4 bases at V and 0 bases at J, with 10 bases between the two ends. CDR1 and CDR2 (germline): SGHNT, YYREEE (reference sequence). This CDR3 is 14 amino acids long. Written as DNA, the CDR3 is TGTGCCAGCAGCCTTGGACGATACCAAGAGACCCAGTACTTC. This encodes CASSLGRYQETQYF.

This clone was seen just once. V usage is TRBV5-1 and J usage is TRBJ1-1; possibly TRBD1 for D (5 bases). V was shortened by 2 bases and J by 3 bases, with 8 bases between the two germline ends. Germline V gives CDR1 SGHRS, CDR2 YFSETQ. The CDR3 runs to 13 residues. The CDR3 nucleotides read TGCGCCAGCAGCTTTCGGGGGTACACTGAAGCTTTCTTT. It yields the protein CASSFRGYTEAFF. The full variable domain, in which reference TRBV5-1 and TRBJ1-1 provide the parts outside the CDR3, is KAGVTQTPRYLIKTRGQQVTLSCSPISGHRSVSWYQQTPGQGLQFLFEYFSETQRNKGNFPGRFSGRQFSNSRSEMNVSTLELGDSALYLCASSFRGYTEAFFGQGTRLTVV.

In DNA, the CDR3 is TGTGCCAGGGGGGCATGGAGGTATAGCAATCAGCCCCAGCATTTT. This translates into CARGAWRYSNQPQHF. The chain joins TRBV19 to TRBJ1-5; TRBD1 might be the D (6 bases). Per germline, CDR1 LNHDA and CDR2 SQIVND (reference sequence). CDR3 length: 15 residues. V was shortened by 9 bases and J by 0 bases, with 15 bases between the two germline ends.